This is a list of T cell receptor beta chains from one sample in a study of regulatory T cells in long-lasting Graves disease. TCRdb re-called the multiplex PCR reads with MiXCR, one entry per CDR3 protein. The table has roughly 250,000 distinct CDR3 sequences, 15% to 20% seen once. The sample also formed part of further work on T cells in Graves' hyperthyroidism and ophthalmopathy.

This sample comprised peripheral blood mononuclear cells (PBMCs), obtained at new diagnosis, from a patient treated with antithyroid drugs. These receptor sequences come from a woman aged 25 to 39 with Graves disease. CDR3s include the opening cysteine and the closing phenylalanine or tryptophan. A D gene is named only where the DNA matches it firmly. A row's size may be missing; if present it is once, few, many or a size class.

D,size,length,V,J,CDR3,DNA
.,many,14,TRBV18,TRBJ1-2,CASSPIPGNNGYTF,TGTGCCAGCTCACCTATTCCGGGGAACAATGGCTACACCTTC
.,.,14,TRBV2,TRBJ2-3,CASSDWRVTDTQYF,TGTGCCAGCAGTGATTGGAGGGTGACAGATACGCAGTATTTT
.,many,16,TRBV7-3,TRBJ2-4,CASSLIGGGPKNIQYF,TGTGCCAGCAGCTTAATTGGCGGGGGCCCCAAAAACATTCAGTACTTC
.,many,13,TRBV12-3/TRBV12-4,TRBJ1-1,CASSQQRNAEAFF,TGTGCCAGCAGCCAACAGCGGAACGCTGAAGCTTTCTTT
TRBD1,.,12,TRBV20-1,TRBJ2-7,CSARDRIYEQYF,TGCAGTGCTAGGGACAGGATTTACGAGCAGTACTTC
.,many,15,TRBV20-1,TRBJ1-5,CSARASGGTNQPQHF,TGCAGTGCTAGAGCATCCGGGGGAACGAATCAGCCCCAGCATTTT
.,many,16,TRBV2,TRBJ2-5,CASGGETGRPGETQYF,TGTGCCTCTGGGGGGGAGACAGGTCGGCCCGGGGAGACCCAGTACTTC
.,many,15,TRBV6-1,TRBJ1-2,CASSIAVGGVYGYTF,TGTGCCAGCAGTATAGCCGTGGGGGGCGTCTATGGCTACACCTTC
TRBD2,many,15,TRBV20-1,TRBJ2-5,CSAKLAGGRGVTQYF,TGCAGTGCTAAGCTAGCGGGGGGCCGGGGCGTGACCCAGTACTTC
TRBD2,.,15,TRBV2,TRBJ2-3,CASKPSGGFTDTQYF,TGTGCCAGCAAACCTAGCGGGGGGTTCACAGATACGCAGTATTTT
.,many,15,TRBV5-1,TRBJ1-3,CASSLYQGAGNTIYF,TGCGCCAGCAGCTTGTATCAGGGTGCTGGAAACACCATATATTTT
.,many,16,TRBV27,TRBJ1-1,CASSLLLGLPVTEAFF,TGTGCCAGCAGTTTATTGCTCGGACTGCCAGTCACTGAAGCTTTCTTT
.,.,15,TRBV24-1,TRBJ1-1,CATSDTTGPHPEAFF,TGTGCCACCAGTGATACCACGGGGCCTCATCCTGAAGCTTTCTTT
TRBD1,.,19,TRBV15,TRBJ1-3,CATILDRGTFIRSGNTIYF,TGTGCCACCATCCTAGACAGGGGGACGTTTATCAGGTCTGGAAACACCATATATTTT
TRBD1,.,12,TRBV6-1,TRBJ2-7,CASSRQGYEQYF,TGTGCCAGCAGTAGACAGGGCTACGAGCAGTACTTC
.,many,13,TRBV6-1,TRBJ1-5,CASSDRYHQPQHF,TGTGCCAGCAGCGACAGATATCATCAGCCCCAGCATTTT
TRBD2,many,16,TRBV27,TRBJ2-1,CASSLSILAGGNEQFF,TGTGCCAGCAGTTTATCGATTCTAGCGGGGGGCAATGAGCAGTTCTTC
.,.,12,TRBV6-2/TRBV6-3,TRBJ2-2,CATRLKGGELFF,TGTGCCACCAGACTGAAAGGGGGGGAGCTGTTTTTT
.,many,15,TRBV5-1,TRBJ2-7,CASSLSSTGSYEQYF,TGCGCCAGCAGCCTGAGCTCGACAGGTTCCTACGAGCAGTACTTC
TRBD1,.,13,TRBV14,TRBJ2-7,CASSQALTGVQYF,TGTGCCAGCAGCCAAGCCCTAACAGGGGTGCAGTACTTC
.,.,15,TRBV20-1,TRBJ2-6,CSARDQGPGANVLTF,TGCAGTGCTAGGGATCAGGGGCCTGGGGCCAACGTCCTGACTTTC
TRBD1,many,14,TRBV2,TRBJ1-4,CASSLRGRNEKLFF,TGTGCCAGCAGCCTCAGGGGGCGTAATGAAAAACTGTTTTTT
.,many,12,TRBV27,TRBJ1-1,CASSLVGGYAFF,TGTGCCAGCAGCTTAGTGGGGGGTTACGCTTTCTTT
.,.,16,TRBV5-8,TRBJ2-2,CASSSPVPANTGELFF,TGTGCCAGCAGCTCGCCGGTTCCCGCGAACACCGGGGAGCTGTTTTTT
.,.,16,TRBV20-1,TRBJ2-5,CSARPTGFVGQETQYF,TGCAGTGCTAGACCCACTGGGTTTGTCGGCCAAGAGACCCAGTACTTC
.,many,15,TRBV7-2,TRBJ1-2,CASSIRDPGVYGYTF,TGTGCCAGCAGCATCCGGGACCCTGGGGTCTATGGCTACACCTTC
TRBD1,.,16,TRBV11-1,TRBJ2-1,CASSLDETGVYNEQFF,TGTGCCAGCAGCTTAGACGAGACAGGGGTCTACAATGAGCAGTTCTTC
.,few,12,TRBV6-1,TRBJ2-1,CAVRRENNEQFF,TGTGCCGTCCGACGGGAAAACAATGAGCAGTTCTTC
TRBD1,.,16,TRBV27,TRBJ1-2,CASSSGQGAVIYGYTF,TGTGCCAGCAGTTCGGGACAGGGGGCAGTAATCTATGGCTACACCTTC
TRBD2,.,15,TRBV20-1,TRBJ2-7,CSASCRAGGFYEQYF,TGCAGTGCTAGCTGTCGGGCGGGGGGATTTTACGAGCAGTACTTC
.,many,13,TRBV12-3/TRBV12-4,TRBJ1-1,CASSPWMNTEAFF,TGTGCCAGCAGTCCATGGATGAACACTGAAGCTTTCTTT
.,many,13,TRBV10-3,TRBJ1-1,CAISELVSTEAFF,TGTGCCATCAGTGAACTGGTTTCCACTGAAGCTTTCTTT
TRBD1,many,16,TRBV2,TRBJ1-5,CASSISDRGNYQPQHF,TGTGCCAGCAGCATAAGTGACAGGGGCAATTATCAGCCCCAGCATTTT
.,many,15,TRBV12-3/TRBV12-4,TRBJ1-2,CASSQIGTVNYGYTF,TGTGCCAGCAGCCAAATCGGGACGGTTAACTATGGCTACACCTTC
.,many,15,TRBV6-2/TRBV6-3,TRBJ2-3,CASSGFSGGVDTQYF,TGTGCCAGCAGTGGCTTTTCGGGGGGCGTCGATACGCAGTATTTT
.,many,13,TRBV20-1,TRBJ1-1,CSASGRMNTEAFF,TGCAGTGCTAGCGGCCGGATGAACACTGAAGCTTTCTTT
.,many,13,TRBV20-1,TRBJ1-4,CSASPGGIEKLFF,TGCAGTGCGTCACCGGGGGGGATTGAAAAACTGTTTTTT
.,many,14,TRBV27,TRBJ1-2,CASSRNAENYGYTF,TGTGCCAGCAGTCGAAACGCAGAGAACTATGGCTACACCTTC
TRBD1,many,13,TRBV20-1,TRBJ2-2,CAARDRNTGELFF,TGCGCTGCTAGGGACAGAAACACCGGGGAGCTGTTTTTT
.,many,14,TRBV7-2,TRBJ2-3,CASATAFTADTQYF,TGTGCCAGCGCGACAGCCTTCACTGCAGATACGCAGTATTTT
TRBD2,.,15,TRBV24-1,TRBJ2-2,CATSDGLAGVGELFF,TGTGCCACCAGTGATGGCCTAGCGGGGGTCGGGGAGCTGTTTTTT
.,.,12,TRBV19,TRBJ2-1,CTSSRTYNEQFF,TGTACCAGTAGTCGGACTTACAATGAGCAGTTCTTC
.,.,17,TRBV5-8,TRBJ2-3,CASSLGGTLASTDTQYF,TGTGCCAGCAGCTTGGGCGGCACGTTGGCTAGCACAGATACGCAGTATTTT
.,.,16,TRBV14,TRBJ1-2,CASSPLFGSPLGGYTF,TGTGCCAGCAGCCCCTTGTTTGGGAGTCCCTTGGGTGGCTACACCTTC
.,many,14,TRBV2,TRBJ1-5,CASSGQVSNQPQHF,TGTGCCAGCAGTGGACAGGTGAGCAATCAGCCCCAGCATTTT
.,.,15,TRBV6-1,TRBJ2-3,CASRTQPASTDTQYF,TGTGCCAGCCGCACCCAGCCGGCAAGCACAGATACGCAGTATTTT
TRBD1,.,14,TRBV5-1,TRBJ2-7,CASSERTGGEEQYF,TGCGCCAGCAGCGAGAGGACAGGGGGCGAAGAGCAGTACTTC
TRBD1,many,14,TRBV28,TRBJ1-2,CASRPQGGDYGYTF,TGTGCCAGCAGACCCCAGGGGGGGGACTATGGCTACACCTTC
TRBD1,.,19,TRBV5-1,TRBJ2-7,CASSPGTGGSLSISYEQYF,TGCGCCAGCAGCCCTGGGACAGGGGGCAGCCTCTCTATCTCCTACGAGCAGTACTTC
TRBD1,many,15,TRBV9,TRBJ1-1,CASSAPGQENTEAFF,TGTGCCAGCAGCGCCCCGGGACAGGAGAACACTGAAGCTTTCTTT
.,many,16,TRBV5-1,TRBJ1-4,CASSLSLAGSHEKLFF,TGCGCCAGCAGCTTGAGTTTGGCAGGGAGTCATGAAAAACTGTTTTTT
.,many,12,TRBV20-1,TRBJ2-7,CSAGRRPYEQYF,TGCAGTGCTGGCAGGAGACCCTACGAGCAGTACTTC
.,many,18,TRBV20-1,TRBJ1-6,CSARDLTSEAGRVSPLHF,TGCAGTGCTAGAGATCTGACGTCGGAGGCAGGTCGGGTTTCACCCCTCCACTTT
TRBD2,.,16,TRBV20-1,TRBJ2-1,CSASGTSGATYNEQFF,TGCAGTGCTAGCGGGACTAGCGGGGCCACTTACAATGAGCAGTTCTTC
.,.,12,TRBV19,TRBJ1-2,CASTNLYYGYTF,TGTGCCAGTACGAATCTCTACTATGGCTACACCTTC
TRBD2,many,14,TRBV12-3/TRBV12-4,TRBJ2-3,CASTNSGGYDTQYF,TGTGCCAGCACCAACAGCGGGGGGTATGATACGCAGTATTTT
TRBD2,many,17,TRBV4-1,TRBJ2-3,CASSQTRTSGVGDTQYF,TGCGCCAGCAGCCAGACCCGGACTAGCGGTGTTGGAGATACGCAGTATTTT
TRBD1,few,15,TRBV19,TRBJ2-1,CASSIEGTGISYQFF,TGTGCCAGTAGTATAGAAGGGACAGGGATTTCGTATCAGTTCTTC
.,many,15,TRBV7-2,TRBJ1-5,CASSGGRGLGQPQHF,TGTGCCAGCAGCGGAGGGAGGGGGTTAGGGCAGCCCCAGCATTTT